This T cell receptor (beta chain) stems from a study of cytomegalovirus exposure and HLA in healthy donors. The study, taken as a whole, reports: In an earlier analysis, productive rearrangement rates for most beta V segments clustered near 87% or 30%. The authors later linked a missense DCLRE1C variant to TCR beta V- and J-gene trimming.

The CDR3 consists of 15 residues. V was clipped by 0 bases and J by 1 base, with 9 bases between them. Germline V gene lookup returns CDR1 MGHRA and CDR2 YSYEKL. PCR amplification relied on 60 Vbeta primers (plus 13 Jbeta primers). Method: immunoSEQ multiplex PCR; TCRdb's copy keeps in-frame clones and lacks some. This repertoire shows some 110,000 clones, roughly two thirds found once; its top ten account for 2.5% to 3%. As regards this clone: As yet, its antigen is unknown.

Sequences were obtained from PBMCs. The receptor's source is a female donor in good health and CMV-seronegative. The rearrangement links TRBV4-1 to TRBJ2-5; D is unclear. The CDR3 region is CASSQEMRSQETQYF. CDR3 bases: TGCGCCAGCAGCCAAGAAATGAGGAGCCAAGAGACCCAGTACTTC.